A selection of T cell receptor beta chains follows, all from one sample in a study of neoadjuvant nivolumab and ipilimumab in lung cancer. The protocol was immunoSEQ multiplex PCR, while the TCRdb copy is restricted to in-frame clones and leaves out a portion. This sample has over 20,000 clones, with approximately 85% found just once. The input for sequencing was tumor tissue, taken after neoadjuvant nivolumab, alone or with ipilimumab, at or shortly before surgery. The source of these receptors is an adult with non-small cell lung cancer. Both conserved end residues are part of each CDR3. The order of the fields is J gene, V gene, D gene, CDR3 protein, CDR3 DNA. D genes are given only for firm matches.

J gene: TRBJ1-1; V gene: TRBV7-9; D gene: NA; CDR3 protein: CASSTSTGWGAFF; CDR3 DNA: TGTGCCAGCAGCACGTCCACAGGGTGGGGAGCTTTCTTT
J gene: TRBJ1-4; V gene: TRBV7-9; D gene: NA; CDR3 protein: CASSLGTTGGEKLFF; CDR3 DNA: TGTGCCAGCAGCCTCGGGACGACCGGCGGGGAAAAACTGTTTTTT
J gene: TRBJ1-4; V gene: TRBV11-2; D gene: NA; CDR3 protein: CASSSTQTTLFF; CDR3 DNA: TGTGCCAGCAGCTCAACACAGACAACACTGTTTTTT
J gene: TRBJ2-2; V gene: TRBV28; D gene: TRBD2; CDR3 protein: CASRDPGLADTGELFF; CDR3 DNA: TGTGCCAGCAGGGATCCCGGACTAGCGGACACCGGGGAGCTGTTTTTT
J gene: TRBJ1-1; V gene: TRBV10-2; D gene: NA; CDR3 protein: CASQGSGLTEAFF; CDR3 DNA: TGCGCCAGTCAGGGTTCGGGTTTAACTGAAGCTTTCTTT
J gene: TRBJ1-2; V gene: TRBV29-1; D gene: NA; CDR3 protein: CSVADHTYGYTF; CDR3 DNA: TGCAGCGTTGCGGACCACACCTATGGCTACACCTTC
J gene: TRBJ2-2; V gene: TRBV7-2; D gene: TRBD2; CDR3 protein: CASSSAQRGNTGELFF; CDR3 DNA: TGTGCCAGCAGCTCAGCCCAGCGGGGAAACACCGGGGAGCTGTTTTTT
J gene: TRBJ1-2; V gene: TRBV30; D gene: NA; CDR3 protein: CAWSRSIDGYTF; CDR3 DNA: TGTGCCTGGAGTCGTTCGATCGATGGCTACACCTTC
J gene: TRBJ2-7; V gene: TRBV6-5; D gene: NA; CDR3 protein: CASSQWGAKQQYF; CDR3 DNA: TGTGCCAGCAGCCAGTGGGGGGCGAAACAGCAGTACTTC
J gene: TRBJ1-2; V gene: TRBV6-6; D gene: NA; CDR3 protein: CASTPQIQSYGYTF; CDR3 DNA: TGTGCCAGCACTCCCCAGATCCAGTCCTATGGCTACACCTTC
J gene: TRBJ2-1; V gene: TRBV9; D gene: NA; CDR3 protein: CASSVIGGGNEQFF; CDR3 DNA: TGTGCCAGCAGCGTAATCGGCGGCGGGAATGAGCAGTTCTTC
J gene: TRBJ2-1; V gene: TRBV14; D gene: NA; CDR3 protein: CASSILDSQKEQFF; CDR3 DNA: TGTGCCAGCAGTATACTGGACTCCCAAAAGGAGCAGTTCTTC
J gene: TRBJ2-5; V gene: TRBV15; D gene: NA; CDR3 protein: CATSSVGSGRYQETQYF; CDR3 DNA: TGTGCCACCAGCAGCGTTGGAAGTGGGAGGTACCAAGAGACCCAGTACTTC
J gene: TRBJ2-2; V gene: TRBV7-7; D gene: NA; CDR3 protein: CASSLSPWRELFF; CDR3 DNA: TGTGCCAGCAGCTTATCCCCTTGGCGGGAGCTGTTTTTT
J gene: TRBJ2-3; V gene: TRBV14; D gene: TRBD2; CDR3 protein: CASSQRRSGRADTQYF; CDR3 DNA: TGTGCCAGCAGCCAGAGGAGGAGCGGGAGGGCAGATACGCAGTATTTT
J gene: TRBJ2-5; V gene: TRBV30; D gene: NA; CDR3 protein: CAWNDRPETQYF; CDR3 DNA: TGTGCCTGGAACGATAGACCGGAGACCCAGTACTTC
J gene: TRBJ1-1; V gene: TRBV18; D gene: NA; CDR3 protein: CASSPPVPRTGTEAFF; CDR3 DNA: TGTGCCAGCTCACCACCTGTCCCTAGAACGGGCACTGAAGCTTTCTTT